Listed here are 30 T cell receptor beta chains from one sample, sequenced in a study of siplizumab effects on memory and regulatory T cells (dated by TCRdb to between 2019 and 2020). The protocol used for the library was the immunoSEQ multiplex PCR assay. TCRdb's version of the immuneACCESS table is confined to in-frame rearrangements and falls short of the full clone set. An unresolved V gene accounts for under half of the shortfall where checked; the remainder is of unknown origin. Here the sample has 90,000 to 110,000 clones; about 92% occur a single time. Jointly, the top ten make up around 0.3% of the sample. The sample comprised CD4+ T cells sorted from blood. The receptors were sampled from a human donor in good health.

As DNA, the CDR3 is TGTGCCAGCAGCGTAGCTGTGGGTGTTGGCTACACCTTC. As protein: CASSVAVGVGYTF. The chain has TRBV9 and TRBJ1-2; D is undetermined. This CDR3 is 13 amino acids long. Trimming cost V 0 bases and J 7 bases, with 10 bases left between them. Germline CDR1 is SGDLS and CDR2 is YYNGEE.

This chain connects TRBV2 to TRBJ2-1; 11 nucleotides match TRBD2. Germline trimming cut 6 bases from V and 3 bases from J; bases unmatched to any gene: 4. CDR3 length: 15 residues. Germline V gives CDR1 SNHLY, CDR2 FYNNEI. The CDR3: CASSDGTSGYNEQFF. In nucleotides, the CDR3 is TGTGCCAGCAGCGACGGGACTAGCGGCTACAATGAGCAGTTCTTC.

This chain connects TRBV19 to TRBJ1-4; D remains unclear. Germline lookup yields CDR1 LNHDA and CDR2 SQIVND (reference sequence). The ends were cut back, 8 bases at V and 7 bases at J, with 14 bases in the middle. The CDR3 is 13 residues long. CDR3: CASRLREGEKLFF. CDR3 nucleotide sequence: TGTGCCAGTCGACTCCGGGAGGGTGAAAAACTGTTTTTT.

The genes are TRBV7-8 and TRBJ2-3, with D unresolved. The CDR3 is 11 residues long. V was cut by 0 bases and J by 5 bases, with 0 bases left in between. Per germline, CDR1 SGHVS and CDR2 FQNEAQ. The DNA for the CDR3 is TGTGCCAGCAGCTTAGCAGATACGCAGTATTTT. It is translated as CASSLADTQYF. The full variable domain, its missing parts supplied by reference TRBV7-8 and TRBJ2-3, is GAGVSQSPRYKVAKRGQDVALRCDPISGHVSLFWYQQALGQGPEFLTYFQNEAQLDKSGLPSDRFFAERPEGSVSTLKIQRTQQEDSAVYLCASSLADTQYFGPGTRLTVL.

Here the CDR3 DNA reads TGTGCCAGCAGCCGCGACAGCTCCTGGAGCGACGAGCAGTACTTC. It yields the protein CASSRDSSWSDEQYF. This chain links TRBV5-4 with TRBJ2-7; a weak D match, TRBD1 (5 bases). Between the trimmed V and J ends, which lost 4 bases and 5 bases, there was a span of 19 bases. Germline V lookup: CDR1 SGHNT, CDR2 YYREEE (reference sequence). The CDR3 is 15 amino acids.

The chain joins TRBV7-6 to TRBJ2-1, with TRBD2 matching over 7 bases. Germline V gives CDR1 SGHVS, CDR2 FNYEAQ. V shed 2 bases and J 7 bases; nucleotides not matched to a gene: 11. This CDR3 has 16 residues. CDR3 residues: CASSLSVPSGMNEQFF. The CDR3, as DNA: TGTGCCAGCAGCTTAAGTGTGCCTAGCGGTATGAATGAGCAGTTCTTC.

The DNA of the CDR3 is TGTGCCAGCAGCCAATCCCAGGGGGGCGGTGGCAAAAACATTCAGTACTTC. This sequence encodes CASSQSQGGGGKNIQYF. The rearrangement joins TRBV4-2 to TRBJ2-4; D may be TRBD1 (7 bases). This CDR3 has 17 residues. Trimming pared 2 bases from V and 3 bases from J, leaving 17 bases between. Germline loops: CDR1 LGHNA, CDR2 YNFKEQ.

The chain employs TRBV5-1 and TRBJ2-3; 8 nucleotides match TRBD1. V lost 4 bases to trimming and J lost 4 bases; unmatched junction nucleotides: 8. From germline, CDR1 is SGHRS and CDR2 YFSETQ. This CDR3 comprises 15 residues. This chain's CDR3 is CASSIKQGGADTQYF. The CDR3 coding sequence is TGCGCCAGCAGCATTAAACAGGGGGGCGCAGATACGCAGTATTTT.

The chain combines TRBV11-3 with TRBJ2-2; 13 bases are shared with TRBD2. The length of the CDR3 is 17 residues. V gave up 1 base and J gave up 7 bases; unmatched junction bases: 6. The germline V gene has CDR1 SGHNT and CDR2 YENEEA. The CDR3 sequence: CASSLGTSGSRNGELFF. DNA for the CDR3: TGTGCCAGCAGCTTAGGGACTAGCGGGAGTCGTAACGGGGAGCTGTTTTTT.

V usage is TRBV19 and J usage is TRBJ1-6, with D tentatively TRBD1 (5 bases). V lost 6 bases and J lost 0, with 18 bases in between. Germline lookup yields CDR1 LNHDA and CDR2 SQIVND (reference sequence). The CDR3 covers 18 residues. CDR3 sequence reads: CASSYSRGGSSYNSPLHF. The CDR3 DNA reads as TGTGCCAGTAGCTACTCAAGGGGAGGCAGCTCCTATAATTCACCCCTCCACTTT.

V gene TRBV30 combines with J gene TRBJ1-3, with unresolved D. Germline CDR1 reads GTSNPN; CDR2 reads SVGIG (reference sequence). Trimming shortened V by 3 bases and J by 0 bases, and 15 bases separated the two germline ends. CDR3 length equals 16 residues. In nucleotides, the CDR3 is TGTGCCTGGAGAATTTCGGGCGCAAACTCTGGAAACACCATATATTTT. It codes for CAWRISGANSGNTIYF.

The V gene is TRBV19, the J gene TRBJ1-2; weak D call: TRBD1 (5 bases). CDR3 length: 12 residues. V lost 4 bases, J lost 8 bases, and 11 bases lay in between. CDR1 is LNHDA and CDR2 is SQIVND in the germline V gene (reference sequence). The CDR3 DNA is TGTGCCAGTAGTACCGGGGGGTTCGGCTACACCTTC. Amino acids: CASSTGGFGYTF.

The chain has TRBV10-2 and TRBJ2-4; D remains unclear. The CDR3 loop spans 18 amino acids. Trimming left V 3 bases short and J 1 base short, with 19 bases between. CDR1 and CDR2 from the germline V gene are WSHSY and SAAADI. CDR3 protein: CASSETLGILRAKNIQYF. The CDR3 nucleotides read TGCGCCAGCAGTGAAACTCTAGGGATTCTCCGGGCCAAAAACATTCAGTACTTC.

The genes are TRBV7-9 and TRBJ1-4, with a possible D match to TRBD1 (5 bases). Germline loops: CDR1 SEHNR, CDR2 FQNEAQ (reference sequence). The V and J ends lost 4 bases and 3 bases respectively, with 12 bases between them. The CDR3 runs to 15 residues. This CDR3 reads CASSWGNGANEKLFF. The CDR3 coding sequence is TGTGCCAGCAGCTGGGGGAACGGAGCTAATGAAAAACTGTTTTTT. Full variable domain (outside the CDR3, taken from reference TRBV7-9 and TRBJ1-4): DTGVSQNPRHKITKRGQNVTFRCDPISEHNRLYWYRQTLGQGPEFLTYFQNEAQLEKSRLLSDRFSAERPKGSFSTLEIQRTEQGDSAMYLCASSWGNGANEKLFFGSGTQLSVL.

The chain is built from TRBV18 and TRBJ1-1; D is unclear. The germline V gene encodes CDR1 KGHSH and CDR2 LQKENI. The CDR3 runs to 13 residues. Trimming shortened V by 2 bases and J by 7 bases, and 11 bases separated the two germline ends. The CDR3 here is CASSPGIGGEAFF. The CDR3 DNA reads TGTGCCAGCTCACCAGGGATTGGCGGTGAAGCTTTCTTT.

The chain links TRBV19 to TRBJ1-1, with 7 bases lining up with TRBD1. The V and J ends lost 3 bases and 4 bases, in that order; junction bases with no gene match: 2. The CDR3 runs to 13 residues. Germline loops: CDR1 LNHDA, CDR2 SQIVND (reference sequence). CDR3 sequence reads: CASSIGTVTEAFF. Written as DNA, the CDR3 is TGTGCCAGTAGTATCGGGACAGTCACTGAAGCTTTCTTT.

The CDR3 region has the DNA TGTGCCAGCAGCTCAGGGGGATCGACGCAGTATTTT. Protein product: CASSSGGSTQYF. The chain recombines TRBV11-2 with TRBJ2-3; 7 bases agree with TRBD1. CDR3 length equals 12 residues. The V gene end was trimmed by 4 bases and the J gene end by 9 bases; junction bases not matched to a gene: 4. The germline V gene has CDR1 SGHAT and CDR2 FQNNGV.

This chain joins TRBV6-1 and TRBJ1-1; 9 bases are shared with TRBD1. Germline CDR1 reads MNHNS; CDR2 reads SASEGT. This CDR3 has 13 residues. Trimming removed 5 bases from V and 5 bases from J; junction bases left unmatched: 3. As DNA, the CDR3 is TGTGCCAGCAGTACGGACAGGGGTACTGAAGCTTTCTTT. The encoded protein is CASSTDRGTEAFF.

V is TRBV6-6 and J is TRBJ2-1, with TRBD1 identical over 7 bases. Germline V lookup: CDR1 MNHNY, CDR2 SVGAGI (reference sequence). V gave up 6 bases and J gave up 10 bases; unmatched junction bases: 15. CDR3 length: 15 amino acids. The CDR3 DNA sequence: TGTGCCAGCAGCCCACAGGGGACCAATACACTCGAGCAGTTCTTC. Translation gives CASSPQGTNTLEQFF.

The chain employs TRBV5-1 and TRBJ2-2; no firm D call. CDR1 SGHRS and CDR2 YFSETQ come from the germline V gene. This CDR3 comprises 13 residues. The ends were cut back, 1 base at V and 6 bases at J, with 7 bases in the middle. In DNA form, the CDR3 reads TGCGCCAGCAGCTTGCGGATGGCCGGGGAGCTGTTTTTT. Encoded protein: CASSLRMAGELFF.

The V call is TRBV5-6, the J call TRBJ1-2; 9 bases agree with TRBD1. The CDR3 loop spans 17 amino acids. The germline gives CDR1 SGHDT, CDR2 YYEEEE. The J segment lost 4 bases and the V segment lost 0 bases, leaving 10 bases of the junction unmatched. The CDR3 region has the DNA TGTGCCAGCAGCTTGGGGCCCGCCGGGACAGGGTTCTATGGCTACACCTTC. Amino acids: CASSLGPAGTGFYGYTF.

The rearrangement joins TRBV9 to TRBJ2-3; 10 bases map to TRBD2. J lost 0 bases, V lost 5 bases, and 3 bases had no gene match. The CDR3 is made up of 15 amino acids. From germline, CDR1 is SGDLS and CDR2 YYNGEE. CDR3 sequence: CASRPTSGSTDTQYF. The CDR3 nucleotides read TGTGCCAGCAGGCCGACTAGCGGGAGCACAGATACGCAGTATTTT.

The chain combines TRBV7-3 with TRBJ1-6; TRBD1 agrees at 9 bases. This CDR3 contains 14 residues. CDR1 and CDR2 (germline): SGHTA, FQGTGA. V gave up 5 bases and J gave up 9 bases; unmatched junction bases: 5. The CDR3 region is CASSLGQGSSPLHF. The CDR3 DNA follows: TGTGCCAGCAGCCTGGGACAGGGAAGTTCACCCCTCCACTTT.

The rearrangement links TRBV2 to TRBJ2-5; the D gene is possibly TRBD2 (7 bases). Near its end, the DNA agrees better with TRBJ2-7, so the J call may be wrong. This CDR3 has 14 residues. CDR1 is SNHLY and CDR2 is FYNNEI in the germline V gene. CDR3: CASSRGAGLGEQYF. The CDR3 DNA sequence: TGTGCCAGCAGCCGGGGGGCAGGTCTCGGCGAGCAGTACTTC.

This chain uses TRBV11-1 with TRBJ2-1, with D perhaps matching TRBD1 or TRBD2 (6 bases each). The CDR3 loop spans 18 amino acids. CDR1 is SGHAT and CDR2 is FQDESV in the germline V gene (reference sequence). Trimming pared 2 bases from V and 5 bases from J, leaving 22 bases between. Here the CDR3 reads CASSLWITGRRGDNEQFF. The CDR3 DNA follows: TGTGCCAGCAGCTTATGGATAACAGGGAGGCGAGGTGACAATGAGCAGTTCTTC.

The V and J genes are TRBV5-4 and TRBJ2-1; tentatively, D is TRBD2 (5 bases). The CDR3 consists of 14 residues. Germline lookup yields CDR1 SGHNT and CDR2 YYREEE (reference sequence). With 3 bases removed from V and 7 bases from J, the gap between germline ends came to 14 bases. The CDR3 DNA follows: TGTGCCAGCAGCTCACCGGGCGAGGGAAATGAGCAGTTCTTC. Translation gives CASSSPGEGNEQFF.

Points on this clone: Compared with germline, one end of the junction differs, possibly owing to a read error. J is TRBJ2-2 and V is TRBV7-7, with 7 bases lining up with TRBD1. CDR1 SSHAT and CDR2 FNYEAQ come from the germline V gene (reference sequence). The CDR3 totals 15 residues. Here the CDR3 reads CASSSGTAPTGELFF. DNA for the CDR3: TGTGCTAGCAGCTCCGGGACAGCACCAACCGGGGAGCTGTTTTTT.

This chain links TRBV30 with TRBJ2-1, with TRBD2 matching 14 bases. J was trimmed by 7 bases and V by 2 bases; bases with no gene match: 10. In germline, CDR1 is GTSNPN, CDR2 SVGIG (reference sequence). There are 17 residues in the CDR3. The CDR3 sequence: CAWSRATGTSGGNEQFF. CDR3 nucleotides: TGTGCCTGGAGTCGAGCGACCGGGACTAGCGGGGGTAATGAGCAGTTCTTC.

This chain joins TRBV6-4 and TRBJ2-2; 7 nucleotides agree with TRBD1. V lost 8 bases, J lost 3 bases, and 6 bases stayed unmatched. This CDR3 is built from 14 residues. Germline loops: CDR1 MRHNA, CDR2 SNTAGT. CDR3 sequence reads: CASRDSSYTGELFF. CDR3 coding DNA: TGTGCCAGCCGGGACAGTTCTTACACCGGGGAGCTGTTTTTT.

V gene TRBV6-5 combines with J gene TRBJ2-2; D tentatively fits TRBD1 or TRBD2 (5 bases each). Germline V lookup: CDR1 MNHEY, CDR2 SVGAGI. The CDR3 extends over 16 amino acids. V dropped 2 bases and J dropped 5 bases, with 15 bases sitting between them. The CDR3 bases are TGTGCCAGCAGTTACCGGGACCTGAAAGGGACCGGGGAGCTGTTTTTT. Protein product: CASSYRDLKGTGELFF.